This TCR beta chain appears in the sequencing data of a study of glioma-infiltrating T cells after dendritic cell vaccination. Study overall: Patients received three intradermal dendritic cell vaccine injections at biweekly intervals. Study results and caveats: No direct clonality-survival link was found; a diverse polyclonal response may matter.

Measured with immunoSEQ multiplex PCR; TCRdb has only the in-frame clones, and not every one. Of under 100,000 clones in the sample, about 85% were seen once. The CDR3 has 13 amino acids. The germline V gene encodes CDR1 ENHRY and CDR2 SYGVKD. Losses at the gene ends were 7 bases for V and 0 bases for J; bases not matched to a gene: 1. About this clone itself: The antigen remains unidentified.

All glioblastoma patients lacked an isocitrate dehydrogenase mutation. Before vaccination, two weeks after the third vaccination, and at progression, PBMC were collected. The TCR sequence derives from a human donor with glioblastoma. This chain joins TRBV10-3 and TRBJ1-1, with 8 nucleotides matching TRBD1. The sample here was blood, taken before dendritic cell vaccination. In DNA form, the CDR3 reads TGTGCCATCATGGGACAGGTGAACACTGAAGCTTTCTTT. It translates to CAIMGQVNTEAFF.